This TCR beta chain emerged from a study of post-analysis software for immune sequencing data. Carried by the TCR beta cDNA libraries were unique molecular identifiers. The yield from around 1 to 10 million T cells was roughly 0.5 million cDNA molecules in total. Each CDR3 protein gets one entry after TCRdb re-called the PCR reads with MiXCR. This sample carries about half a million distinct CDR3 sequences, approximately 45% of them seen once, and the ten largest clones take 12%. Germline values: CDR1 SSHAT, CDR2 FNYEAQ (reference sequence). There are 16 residues in the CDR3. The study, taken as a whole, reports: Samples prepared in the same batch strongly co-clustered by F measure. Elevated frequency relative to controls characterized four or five TRBV segments in patients, TRBV5-6, TRBV5-1 and TRBV20-1 among them. People with multiple sclerosis had a significantly lower normalized Chao1 diversity than controls did.

In its sample, this clonotype was seen a few times. What it binds is not known. One end of the junction does not line up with germline, which may come from a read error. The sample was blood. The chain has TRBV7-7 and TRBJ2-3; 13 nucleotides line up with TRBD2. This TCR was recovered from a girl aged 10-17 years with multiple sclerosis. The CDR3 loop is CASSWGLAGSTDTQYF. The CDR3 nucleotides read TGTGCTAGCAGCTGGGGACTAGCGGGGAGCACAGATACGCAGTATTTT.